The rows below give T cell receptor beta chains drawn from one sample of a study of PD-1 blockade in classical Hodgkin lymphoma. Sequenced by immunoSEQ multiplex PCR; TCRdb stores in-frame clones only, minus some. The table lists 14,000 or so clones, about 83% of them singletons, with roughly a fifth in the top ten. Sequences were derived from peripheral blood mononuclear cells (PBMCs), sampled at baseline. These receptors were taken from a human donor with classical Hodgkin lymphoma. Both conserved end residues are part of each CDR3. The D gene is left open where the match is weak. Not all rows give a size; the values are once, few, many and, for expanded clones, a class.

. | TRBJ1-5 | TRBV23-1 | . | CASSQFLGANLSPQHF | TGCGCCAGCAGTCAATTTCTTGGCGCGAATTTGTCGCCCCAGCATTTT
. | TRBJ1-1 | TRBV10-3 | . | CAISDSRTDNTEAFF | TGTGCCATCAGTGACTCCCGGACAGACAACACTGAAGCTTTCTTT
TRBD1 | TRBJ1-5 | TRBV25-1 | . | CASSQGVGTHQPQHF | TGTGCCAGCAGTCAGGGGGTAGGTACTCATCAGCCCCAGCATTTT
. | TRBJ1-1 | TRBV7-2 | . | CASSLVRNTEAFF | TGTGCCAGCAGCCTAGTCCGGAACACTGAAGCTTTCTTT
TRBD1 | TRBJ2-1 | TRBV18 | few | CASNRDSLTISYNEQFF | TGTGCCAGCAACCGGGACAGCCTTACGATTTCCTACAATGAGCAGTTCTTC
. | TRBJ2-2 | TRBV7-9 | . | CASSPRTANTGELFF | TGTGCCAGCAGCCCACGGACAGCGAACACCGGGGAGCTGTTTTTT
. | TRBJ1-5 | TRBV10-3 | . | CAISGRLGEEPQHF | TGTGCCATCAGTGGGAGATTAGGAGAGGAGCCCCAGCATTTT
. | TRBJ1-6 | TRBV6-5 | . | CASSYGGGVNSPLHF | TGTGCCAGCAGTTATGGGGGAGGGGTTAATTCACCCCTCCACTTT
. | TRBJ1-4 | TRBV5-6 | . | CASSSFGRGAEKLFF | TGTGCCAGCAGCTCCTTCGGCAGGGGAGCTGAAAAACTGTTTTTT
. | TRBJ1-1 | TRBV5-6 | . | CASSLALREAFF | TGTGCCAGCAGCTTGGCCTTAAGGGAAGCTTTCTTT
TRBD1 | TRBJ1-1 | TRBV19 | . | CASSRGQGALDTEAFF | TGTGCCAGTAGTAGGGGACAGGGGGCATTGGACACTGAAGCTTTCTTT